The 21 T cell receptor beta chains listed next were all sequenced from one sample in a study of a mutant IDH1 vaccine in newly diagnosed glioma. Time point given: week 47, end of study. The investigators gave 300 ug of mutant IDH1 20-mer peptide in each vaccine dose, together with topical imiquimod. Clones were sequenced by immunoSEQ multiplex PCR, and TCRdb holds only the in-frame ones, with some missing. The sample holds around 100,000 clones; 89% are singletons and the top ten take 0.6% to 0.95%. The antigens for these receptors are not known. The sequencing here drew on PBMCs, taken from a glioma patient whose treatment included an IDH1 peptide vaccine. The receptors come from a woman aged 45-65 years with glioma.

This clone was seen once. CDR3 amino acids: CASSQEGQGEGYYEQYF. DNA for the CDR3: TGTGCCAGCAGCCAAGAGGGGCAGGGGGAGGGATACTACGAGCAGTACTTC. The V call is TRBV4-2, the J call TRBJ2-7; D tentatively reads TRBD1 or TRBD2 (7 bases each). Germline V lookup: CDR1 LGHNA, CDR2 YNFKEQ. V lost 0 bases to trimming and J lost 3 bases, with 18 bases between them. The CDR3 is 17 amino acids.

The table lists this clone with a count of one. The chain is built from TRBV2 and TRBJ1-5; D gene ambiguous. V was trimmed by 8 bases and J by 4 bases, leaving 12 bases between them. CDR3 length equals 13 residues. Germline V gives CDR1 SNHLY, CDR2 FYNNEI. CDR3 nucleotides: TGTGCCAGCGTGTTCGAGGAGAATCAGCCCCAGCATTTT. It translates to CASVFEENQPQHF.

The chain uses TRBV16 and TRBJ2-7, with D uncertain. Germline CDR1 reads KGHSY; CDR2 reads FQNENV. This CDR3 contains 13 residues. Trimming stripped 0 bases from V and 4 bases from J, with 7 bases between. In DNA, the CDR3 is TGTGCCAGCAGCCAATCGGTGGGTTACGAGCAGTACTTC. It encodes CASSQSVGYEQYF.

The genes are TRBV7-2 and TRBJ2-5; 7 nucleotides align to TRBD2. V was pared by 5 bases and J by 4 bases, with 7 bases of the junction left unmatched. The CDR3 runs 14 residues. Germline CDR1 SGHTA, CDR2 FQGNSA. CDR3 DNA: TGTGCCAGCAGCCAGGGCGGGAGCGGAGAGACCCAGTACTTC. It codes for CASSQGGSGETQYF.

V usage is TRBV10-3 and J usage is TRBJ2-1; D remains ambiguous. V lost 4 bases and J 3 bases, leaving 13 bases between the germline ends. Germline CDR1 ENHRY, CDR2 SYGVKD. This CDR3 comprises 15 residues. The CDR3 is CAISGSARNYNEQFF. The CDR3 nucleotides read TGTGCCATCAGTGGTTCAGCCCGAAACTACAATGAGCAGTTCTTC.

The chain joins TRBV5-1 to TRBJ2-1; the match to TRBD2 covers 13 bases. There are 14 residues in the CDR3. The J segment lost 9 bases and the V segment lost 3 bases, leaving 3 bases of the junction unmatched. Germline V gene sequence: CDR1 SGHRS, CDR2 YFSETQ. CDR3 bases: TGCGCCAGCAGCTGGGGGACTAGCGGGACTGAGCAGTTCTTC. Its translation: CASSWGTSGTEQFF. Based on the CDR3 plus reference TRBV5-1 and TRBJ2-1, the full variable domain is KAGVTQTPRYLIKTRGQQVTLSCSPISGHRSVSWYQQTPGQGLQFLFEYFSETQRNKGNFPGRFSGRQFSNSRSEMNVSTLELGDSALYLCASSWGTSGTEQFFGPGTRLTVL.

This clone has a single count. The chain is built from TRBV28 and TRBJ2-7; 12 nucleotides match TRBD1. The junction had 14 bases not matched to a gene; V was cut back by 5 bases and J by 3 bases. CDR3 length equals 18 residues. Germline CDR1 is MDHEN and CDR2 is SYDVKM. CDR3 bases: TGTGCCAGCAGTCCCCCGGGACAGGGGGCGATTATTGACTACGAGCAGTACTTC. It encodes CASSPPGQGAIIDYEQYF.

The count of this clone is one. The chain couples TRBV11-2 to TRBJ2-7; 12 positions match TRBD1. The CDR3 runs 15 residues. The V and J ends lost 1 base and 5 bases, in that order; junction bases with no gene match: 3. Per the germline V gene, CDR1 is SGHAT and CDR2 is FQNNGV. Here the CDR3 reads CASSLGGQGAHEQYF. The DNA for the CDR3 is TGTGCCAGCAGCTTAGGGGGACAGGGGGCCCACGAGCAGTACTTC.

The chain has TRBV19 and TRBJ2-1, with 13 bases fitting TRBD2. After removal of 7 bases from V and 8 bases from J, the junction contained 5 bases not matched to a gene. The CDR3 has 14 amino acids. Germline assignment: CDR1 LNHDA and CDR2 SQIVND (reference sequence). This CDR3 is CASKTSGRAHEQFF. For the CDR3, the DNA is TGTGCCAGTAAAACTAGCGGGAGGGCCCATGAGCAGTTCTTC.

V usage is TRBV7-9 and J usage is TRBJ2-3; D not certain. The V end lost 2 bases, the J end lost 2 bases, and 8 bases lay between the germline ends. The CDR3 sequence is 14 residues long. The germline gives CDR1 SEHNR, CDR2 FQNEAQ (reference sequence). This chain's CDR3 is CASSLIRLTDTQYF. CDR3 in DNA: TGTGCCAGCAGCTTAATACGGCTCACAGATACGCAGTATTTT.

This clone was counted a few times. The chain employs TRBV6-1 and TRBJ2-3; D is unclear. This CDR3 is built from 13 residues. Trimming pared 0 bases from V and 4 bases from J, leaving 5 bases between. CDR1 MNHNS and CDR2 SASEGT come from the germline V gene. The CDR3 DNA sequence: TGTGCCAGCAGTGAAGCGTCCCCAGATACGCAGTATTTT. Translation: CASSEASPDTQYF.

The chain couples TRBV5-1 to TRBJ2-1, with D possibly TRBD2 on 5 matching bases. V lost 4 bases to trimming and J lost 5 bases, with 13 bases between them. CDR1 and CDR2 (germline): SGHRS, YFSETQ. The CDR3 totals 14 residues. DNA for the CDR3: TGCGCCAGCAGCGTCCGGGAAGTCCACAATGAGCAGTTCTTC. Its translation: CASSVREVHNEQFF. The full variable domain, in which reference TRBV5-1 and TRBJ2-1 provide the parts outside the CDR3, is KAGVTQTPRYLIKTRGQQVTLSCSPISGHRSVSWYQQTPGQGLQFLFEYFSETQRNKGNFPGRFSGRQFSNSRSEMNVSTLELGDSALYLCASSVREVHNEQFFGPGTRLTVL.

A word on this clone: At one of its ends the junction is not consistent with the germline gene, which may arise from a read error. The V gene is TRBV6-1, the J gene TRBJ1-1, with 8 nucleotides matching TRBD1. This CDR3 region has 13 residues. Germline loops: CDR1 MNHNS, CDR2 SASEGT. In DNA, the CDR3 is TGTGCCAGCAGTGAAACATTCAGACAGGGGAGTCAGTTT. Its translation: CASSETFRQGSQF.

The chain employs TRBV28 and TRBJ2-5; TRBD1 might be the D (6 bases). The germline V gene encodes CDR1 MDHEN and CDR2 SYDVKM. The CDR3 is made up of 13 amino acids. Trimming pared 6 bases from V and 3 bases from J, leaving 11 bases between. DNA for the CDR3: TGTGCCAGCAGGCAGGGGTCGGAAGAGACCCAGTACTTC. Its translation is CASRQGSEETQYF.

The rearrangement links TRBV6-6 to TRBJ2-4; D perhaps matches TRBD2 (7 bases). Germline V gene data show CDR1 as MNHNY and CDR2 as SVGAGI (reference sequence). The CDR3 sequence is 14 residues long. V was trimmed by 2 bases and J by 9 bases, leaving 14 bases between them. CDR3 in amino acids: CASSYGGAGSIQYF. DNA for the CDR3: TGTGCCAGCAGTTACGGGGGGGCTGGGAGCATTCAGTACTTC.

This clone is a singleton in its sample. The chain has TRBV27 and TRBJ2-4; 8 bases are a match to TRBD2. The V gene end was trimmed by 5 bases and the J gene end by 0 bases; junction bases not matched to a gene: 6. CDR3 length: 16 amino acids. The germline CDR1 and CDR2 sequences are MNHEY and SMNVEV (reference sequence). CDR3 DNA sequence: TGTGCCAGCAGTCGCCTCAGCGGGGGAGCCAAAAACATTCAGTACTTC. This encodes CASSRLSGGAKNIQYF.

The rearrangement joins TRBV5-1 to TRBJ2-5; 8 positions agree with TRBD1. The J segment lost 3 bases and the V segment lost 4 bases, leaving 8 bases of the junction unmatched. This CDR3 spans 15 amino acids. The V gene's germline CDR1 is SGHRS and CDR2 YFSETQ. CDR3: CASSRAGGGEETQYF. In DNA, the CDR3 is TGCGCCAGCAGCAGAGCAGGGGGCGGGGAAGAGACCCAGTACTTC.

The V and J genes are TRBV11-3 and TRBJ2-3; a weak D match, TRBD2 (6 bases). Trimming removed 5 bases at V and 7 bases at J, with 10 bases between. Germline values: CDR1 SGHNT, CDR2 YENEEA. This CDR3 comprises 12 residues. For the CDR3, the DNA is TGTGCCAGCAGCCTTAGCGGTTATACGCAGTATTTT. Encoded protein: CASSLSGYTQYF. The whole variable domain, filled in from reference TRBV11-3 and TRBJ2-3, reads EAGVVQSPRYKIIEKKQPVAFWCNPISGHNTLYWYLQNLGQGPELLIRYENEEAVDDSQLPKDRFSAERLKGVDSTLKIQPAELGDSAVYLCASSLSGYTQYFGPGTRLTVL.

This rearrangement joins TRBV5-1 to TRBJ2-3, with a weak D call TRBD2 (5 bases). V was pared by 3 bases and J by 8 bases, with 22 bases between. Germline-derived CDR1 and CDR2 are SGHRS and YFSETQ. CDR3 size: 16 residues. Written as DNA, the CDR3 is TGCGCCAGCAGCTGGGCCCAAGCGGCCGCTGCAGCTACGCAGTATTTT. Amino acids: CASSWAQAAAAATQYF.

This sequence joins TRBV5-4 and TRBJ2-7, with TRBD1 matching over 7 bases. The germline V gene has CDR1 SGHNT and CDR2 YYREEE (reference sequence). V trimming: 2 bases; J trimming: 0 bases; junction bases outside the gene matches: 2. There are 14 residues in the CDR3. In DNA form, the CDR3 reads TGTGCCAGCAGCTTTAGGGGGCCCTCCTACGAGCAGTACTTC. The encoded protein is CASSFRGPSYEQYF. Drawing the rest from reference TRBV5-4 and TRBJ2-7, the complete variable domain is ETGVTQSPTHLIKTRGQQVTLRCSSQSGHNTVSWYQQALGQGPQFIFQYYREEENGRGNFPPRFSGLQFPNYSSELNVNALELDDSALYLCASSFRGPSYEQYFGPGTRLTVT.

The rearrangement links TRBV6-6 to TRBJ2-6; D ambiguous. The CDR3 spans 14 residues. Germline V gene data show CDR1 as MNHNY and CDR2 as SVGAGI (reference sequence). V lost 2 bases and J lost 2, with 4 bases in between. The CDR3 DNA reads TGTGCCAGCAGTTACCCACCTGGGGCCAACGTCCTGACTTTC. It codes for CASSYPPGANVLTF.